This record covers a single TCR beta chain. Only a few counts were recorded for this clonotype. Its antigen is currently not known. Base-call qualities are not available, and no considerably larger clone is one nucleotide away. The library was obtained by 5' RACE. Sequencing used an Illumina HiSeq 2000. Template switching introduced a universal primer binding site; the final cDNA contained a unique molecular identifier, enabling accurate counting of TCR cDNA molecules. First-strand cDNA for TCR alpha and beta chains was synthesized from specific primers in the conserved constant-segment region. To control for contamination, every cDNA library carried two barcodes: a SMART-Mk sample barcode plus Illumina barcodes. Two successive PCR steps introduced TruSeq adapter sequences along with Illumina sample barcodes. The Illumina HiSeq platform was used with custom primers to sequence TCR alpha and beta cDNA libraries. Per the authors' processing: Raw reads were processed with MiGEC to extract unique molecular identifiers, and MiXCR was used to determine CDR3 positions. For each individual, recombination models were inferred using an EM algorithm with the repgenHMM and IGoR tools. The analysis of shared clonotypes was done with the tcR package in R, with sharing normalized by the product of cloneset sizes. To study raw recombination without the effects of thymic and clonal selection, out-of-frame nonproductive sequences were analyzed. In-frame beta chains were kept once TCRdb had trimmed the public reads at Q25 with fastp and called clones with MiXCR. Rows are combined by CDR3 protein, so each entry shows the most common genes and DNA. The V and J calls and clone size are TCRdb's, not the authors'. The sample yields hundreds of thousands of distinct CDR3 sequences; about 14% were counted once. The ten largest account for 7% to 9.5% of the sample.

The entry originates in a study of identical twins (dated by TCRdb to between 2015 and 2016). Study-wide context: To test whether fetal clonotypes persist, this study deep-sequenced TCR alpha and beta repertoires from monozygotic twins, from unrelated adults of various ages, and from cord blood. To rule out contamination, the twin experiments were replicated at different times with different library preparation protocols. Broader findings and caveats from the paper: In beta out-of-frame sequences, excess twin sharing was weaker, because having fewer shared sequences lowered the signal-to-noise ratio. Out-of-frame TCR alpha sharing in monozygotic twins was systematically underestimated by recombination models, whereas sharing between unrelated individuals was in agreement with the recombination models. Conclusions relied on cross-sectional statistical analysis, since the same donors could not be followed over many years. Invariant T cells such as MAIT and iNKT could partly confound zero-insertion analyses, though diverse VJ usage argued against this for most clonotypes. Fewer insertions were carried by abundant cord blood beta clonotypes, a similar but weaker trend appeared in young adult naive repertoires, and no such trend appeared in memory repertoires. Compared with coincidental sharing between unrelated individuals, out-of-frame TCR alpha sequences shared between twins had an excess of sequences with low generation probability.

CDR1 and CDR2 were assigned from the germline V gene as SGHTA and FQGTGA. Measured from the cysteine to the phenylalanine, the CDR3 is 17 residues long. Left in the record is the CDR3 DNA by itself, 51 bases read in frame from the first base. Trimming takes 5 bases off V and 9 bases off J; junction bases not matched to a gene: 15. Every donor in the study was a healthy Caucasian. Miltenyi CD45RO+ enrichment and human naive T-cell isolation kits were used to isolate memory (CD45RO+) and naive T cells from PBMC. The sequence is built from TRBV7-3 and TRBJ2-1; TRBD2 fits 11 bases in the junction. This sequence originates from a woman under 30 in good health. The specimen was memory (CD45RO+) T cells sorted from blood. Interpreted using the paper, the cell subset or site label stands for: CD45RO+ enriched T cells. The CDR3 protein: CASSPTSGGYSWGEQFF. In nucleotides, the sequence is TGTGCCAGCAGCCCAACTAGCGGGGGCTACAGTTGGGGTGAGCAGTTCTTC.